Listed below are T cell receptor beta chains from one sample, sequenced in a study of blood T cell repertoires in COVID-19. Libraries were prepared by immunoSEQ multiplex PCR; TCRdb keeps only in-frame clonotypes and omits some of them. Seen here are about 270,000 clones, 86% observed once, and the top ten hold around 1.5%. Input material: peripheral blood. These receptors all come from a woman aged 55 to 70 who had recovered from COVID-19. The CDR3 runs from the conserved cysteine through the conserved F or W. Fields, in order: clone size, D gene, J gene, V gene, CDR3 DNA, CDR3 protein. A D gene is named only where the DNA matches it firmly. Size is omitted from some rows. Given values are once, few, many or a class for expanded clones.

clone_size: .
d_call: TRBD1
j_call: TRBJ1-4
v_call: TRBV28
cdr3_nt: TGTGCCAGCAGAACACAGGGGAGGAATGAAAAACTGTTTTTT
cdr3_aa: CASRTQGRNEKLFF

clone_size: .
d_call: .
j_call: TRBJ1-5
v_call: TRBV7-2
cdr3_nt: TGTGCCAGCAGCTTAGAGGGAGGGGGCAATCAGCCCCAGCATTTT
cdr3_aa: CASSLEGGGNQPQHF

clone_size: .
d_call: TRBD1
j_call: TRBJ2-7
v_call: TRBV9
cdr3_nt: TGTGCCAGCAGCGCTTACGCGGGACAGGGTTACGAGCAGTACTTC
cdr3_aa: CASSAYAGQGYEQYF

clone_size: few
d_call: .
j_call: TRBJ1-5
v_call: TRBV6-1
cdr3_nt: TGTGCCAGCAGTGAAGCGTTGAGAGTAGATAGCAATCAGCCCCAGCATTTT
cdr3_aa: CASSEALRVDSNQPQHF

clone_size: .
d_call: TRBD2
j_call: TRBJ2-1
v_call: TRBV25-1
cdr3_nt: TGTGCCAGCAGTGAACTAGCGGGGGGTTGGAATGAGCAGTTCTTC
cdr3_aa: CASSELAGGWNEQFF

clone_size: .
d_call: .
j_call: TRBJ2-7
v_call: TRBV3-1/TRBV3-2
cdr3_nt: TGTGCCAGCCAGGGTCAGGGGGGCTACGAGCAGTACTTC
cdr3_aa: CASQGQGGYEQYF

clone_size: .
d_call: .
j_call: TRBJ2-2
v_call: TRBV28
cdr3_nt: TGTGCCAGCAACTCAGGGACCGGGGAGCTGTTTTTT
cdr3_aa: CASNSGTGELFF

clone_size: .
d_call: TRBD1
j_call: TRBJ1-5
v_call: TRBV19
cdr3_nt: TGTGCCAGTAGCAATGACAGGGAAAAAGGTCAGCCCCAGCATTTT
cdr3_aa: CASSNDREKGQPQHF

clone_size: .
d_call: .
j_call: TRBJ2-1
v_call: TRBV3-1/TRBV3-2
cdr3_nt: TGTGCCAGCAGCCAATCAGGCGGGGCGCCACTTTCCTACAATGAGCAGTTCTTC
cdr3_aa: CASSQSGGAPLSYNEQFF

clone_size: .
d_call: TRBD2
j_call: TRBJ2-1
v_call: TRBV5-8
cdr3_nt: TGTGCCAGTAGATTAACAAGGGGAGGGTCTGTAGAGCAGTTCTTC
cdr3_aa: CASRLTRGGSVEQFF

clone_size: .
d_call: TRBD1
j_call: TRBJ1-1
v_call: TRBV28
cdr3_nt: TGTGCCAGCAGTTTGGGACAGGCCAACACTGAAGCTTTCTTT
cdr3_aa: CASSLGQANTEAFF

clone_size: once
d_call: TRBD1
j_call: TRBJ1-3
v_call: TRBV9
cdr3_nt: TGTGCCAGCAGCCCCCAACTAAGGATTGGACAGGGTGCCGCGGGAAACACCATATATTTT
cdr3_aa: CASSPQLRIGQGAAGNTIYF

clone_size: .
d_call: TRBD2
j_call: TRBJ2-1
v_call: TRBV7-3
cdr3_nt: TGTGCCAGCAGCCAAGCCGGGGGGGCGCTCTCTAATGAGCAGTTCTTC
cdr3_aa: CASSQAGGALSNEQFF

clone_size: .
d_call: .
j_call: TRBJ2-1
v_call: TRBV28
cdr3_nt: TGTGCCAGCAGTCAAAATCTGGCCCTTAATGAGCAGTTCTTC
cdr3_aa: CASSQNLALNEQFF

clone_size: .
d_call: TRBD1
j_call: TRBJ2-7
v_call: TRBV6-4
cdr3_nt: TGTGCCAGCAGCCCGGACAGGGGCCCCTACGAGCAGTACTTC
cdr3_aa: CASSPDRGPYEQYF

clone_size: .
d_call: TRBD2
j_call: TRBJ2-3
v_call: TRBV6-5
cdr3_nt: TGTGCCAGCAGTTACTCTAGCGGGGGAGACACAGATACGCAGTATTTT
cdr3_aa: CASSYSSGGDTDTQYF

clone_size: .
d_call: .
j_call: TRBJ2-3
v_call: TRBV9
cdr3_nt: TGTGCCAGCAGCGTAGCCTCGCGGGTGGGAGTTACGCAGTATTTT
cdr3_aa: CASSVASRVGVTQYF

clone_size: .
d_call: .
j_call: TRBJ2-7
v_call: TRBV6-2/TRBV6-3
cdr3_nt: TGTGCCAGCAGTCCCACCGGGCGGGGCCCGTTTGAGCAGTACTTC
cdr3_aa: CASSPTGRGPFEQYF

clone_size: .
d_call: .
j_call: TRBJ2-6
v_call: TRBV7-9
cdr3_nt: TGTGCCAGCAGCCCTTTTTTAGTAACTGGGGCCAACGTCCTGACTTTC
cdr3_aa: CASSPFLVTGANVLTF

clone_size: .
d_call: TRBD1
j_call: TRBJ1-1
v_call: TRBV19
cdr3_nt: TGTGCCAGTACCTCCACTCTTAATACAAAGGACAGGGAAAACCGACAAGCTTTCTTT
cdr3_aa: CASTSTLNTKDRENRQAFF

clone_size: .
d_call: TRBD2
j_call: TRBJ2-5
v_call: TRBV4-3
cdr3_nt: TGCGCCAGCAGCCAAGATTCGTCTAGCGGGGGGTACCAAGAGACCCAGTACTTC
cdr3_aa: CASSQDSSSGGYQETQYF

clone_size: .
d_call: .
j_call: TRBJ1-2
v_call: TRBV11-2
cdr3_nt: TGTGCCAGCAGCCAGGACGGGGGAACGTTCTATGGCTACACCTTC
cdr3_aa: CASSQDGGTFYGYTF

clone_size: .
d_call: TRBD2
j_call: TRBJ2-1
v_call: TRBV7-8
cdr3_nt: TGTGCCAGCACCTTGAGCGGGGCTTCCTACAATGAGCAGTTCTTC
cdr3_aa: CASTLSGASYNEQFF

clone_size: .
d_call: TRBD1
j_call: TRBJ2-1
v_call: TRBV20-1
cdr3_nt: TGCAGTGCTAGTCCGACAGGGAGATACAATGAGCAGTTCTTC
cdr3_aa: CSASPTGRYNEQFF

clone_size: .
d_call: .
j_call: TRBJ2-5
v_call: TRBV11-2
cdr3_nt: TGTGCCAGCAGCTACTCTATCGGGGATCTGGAGACCCAGTACTTC
cdr3_aa: CASSYSIGDLETQYF

clone_size: once
d_call: TRBD2
j_call: TRBJ2-1
v_call: TRBV28
cdr3_nt: TGTGCCAGCATATTCGGCGGGGGGACCTACAATGAGCAGTTCTTC
cdr3_aa: CASIFGGGTYNEQFF

clone_size: .
d_call: .
j_call: TRBJ1-1
v_call: TRBV7-9
cdr3_nt: TGTGCCAGCAGCTTCGTCGGGGACACTGAAGCTTTCTTT
cdr3_aa: CASSFVGDTEAFF

clone_size: .
d_call: TRBD2
j_call: TRBJ2-1
v_call: TRBV18
cdr3_nt: TGTGCCAGCTCACCACGGACTAGCGCCCACAATGAGCAGTTCTTC
cdr3_aa: CASSPRTSAHNEQFF

clone_size: once
d_call: .
j_call: TRBJ1-2
v_call: TRBV7-2
cdr3_nt: TGTGCCAGCAGCGCGCGACAGTTATTTAACTATGGCTACACCTTC
cdr3_aa: CASSARQLFNYGYTF

clone_size: .
d_call: TRBD2
j_call: TRBJ2-3
v_call: TRBV5-1
cdr3_nt: TGCGCCAGCAGCGCGTTGACTAGCGGGAGCACAGATACGCAGTATTTT
cdr3_aa: CASSALTSGSTDTQYF

clone_size: once
d_call: TRBD1
j_call: TRBJ1-1
v_call: TRBV18
cdr3_nt: TGTGCCAGCTCATTAACCGGGACAGCGAACACTGAAGCTTTCTTT
cdr3_aa: CASSLTGTANTEAFF

clone_size: once
d_call: .
j_call: TRBJ1-2
v_call: TRBV2
cdr3_nt: TGTGCCAGCAGGAGAACTCCTGACAGTCACTACACCTTC
cdr3_aa: CASRRTPDSHYTF

clone_size: .
d_call: .
j_call: TRBJ1-6
v_call: TRBV7-3
cdr3_nt: TGTGCCAGCAGCTTACTCTTACGAGGGTCACCCCTCCACTTT
cdr3_aa: CASSLLLRGSPLHF

clone_size: .
d_call: .
j_call: TRBJ1-5
v_call: TRBV6-4
cdr3_nt: TGTGCCAGCAGTGACTTCGATGGATGGAGTCCCTGGAGGGGTGTTAACAATCAGCCCCAGCATTTT
cdr3_aa: CASSDFDGWSPWRGVNNQPQHF

clone_size: .
d_call: .
j_call: TRBJ2-7
v_call: TRBV19
cdr3_nt: TGTGCCAGTAGTAGAGGGAACACCGGGACCTACGAGCAGTACTTC
cdr3_aa: CASSRGNTGTYEQYF

clone_size: .
d_call: .
j_call: TRBJ1-2
v_call: TRBV5-1
cdr3_nt: TGCGCCAGCAGCGGCAGACAGAGGAGCTACACCTTC
cdr3_aa: CASSGRQRSYTF

clone_size: once
d_call: TRBD1
j_call: TRBJ2-5
v_call: TRBV5-4
cdr3_nt: TGTGCCAGCAGCGCAACAGGGGTAGAGACCCAGTACTTC
cdr3_aa: CASSATGVETQYF

clone_size: .
d_call: .
j_call: TRBJ1-2
v_call: TRBV28
cdr3_nt: TGTGCCAGCAGTTTAGGGCAGACTAACTATGGCTACACCTTC
cdr3_aa: CASSLGQTNYGYTF

clone_size: .
d_call: .
j_call: TRBJ1-3
v_call: TRBV7-8
cdr3_nt: TGTGCCAGCAGCCACGACTGGGGAGACTCTGGAAACACCATATATTTT
cdr3_aa: CASSHDWGDSGNTIYF

clone_size: .
d_call: .
j_call: TRBJ2-3
v_call: TRBV28
cdr3_nt: TGTGCCAGCAGTTTACTAGATACGCAGTATTTT
cdr3_aa: CASSLLDTQYF

clone_size: .
d_call: TRBD1
j_call: TRBJ1-2
v_call: TRBV6-5
cdr3_nt: TGTGCCAGCAGTTACTCCAGACAGGGACGAGGTGGCTACACCTTC
cdr3_aa: CASSYSRQGRGGYTF

clone_size: .
d_call: .
j_call: TRBJ2-1
v_call: TRBV19
cdr3_nt: TGTGCCAGTAGCCTGGAACGGGGGGCGTACAATGAGCAGTTCTTC
cdr3_aa: CASSLERGAYNEQFF

clone_size: once
d_call: .
j_call: TRBJ2-3
v_call: TRBV7-2
cdr3_nt: TGTGCCAGCAGCTTGATGGCTTTATACACAGATACGCAGTATTTT
cdr3_aa: CASSLMALYTDTQYF

clone_size: .
d_call: .
j_call: TRBJ1-1
v_call: TRBV13
cdr3_nt: TGTGCCAGCAGGCGAACAGGAGACACTGAAGCTTTCTTT
cdr3_aa: CASRRTGDTEAFF

clone_size: .
d_call: TRBD1
j_call: TRBJ1-6
v_call: TRBV6-5
cdr3_nt: TGTGCCAGCAGAAATAACAGGGGTTGGAATTCACCCCTCCACTTT
cdr3_aa: CASRNNRGWNSPLHF

clone_size: .
d_call: .
j_call: TRBJ1-5
v_call: TRBV2
cdr3_nt: TGTGCCAGCAGTGATGCAGGGTGGAGTGACAATCAGCCCCAGCATTTT
cdr3_aa: CASSDAGWSDNQPQHF

clone_size: .
d_call: .
j_call: TRBJ1-2
v_call: TRBV28
cdr3_nt: TGTGCCAGCAGCTCTGGCGGACAGAACTATGGCTACACCTTC
cdr3_aa: CASSSGGQNYGYTF

clone_size: few
d_call: TRBD1
j_call: TRBJ1-2
v_call: TRBV29-1
cdr3_nt: TGCAGCGGCGGGACAGGGGAGAGTGGCTACACCTTC
cdr3_aa: CSGGTGESGYTF

clone_size: .
d_call: .
j_call: TRBJ2-6
v_call: TRBV5-8
cdr3_nt: TGTGCCAGCACCTTCCCCACAGGTGCTTCTGGGGCCAACGTCCTGACTTTC
cdr3_aa: CASTFPTGASGANVLTF

clone_size: .
d_call: .
j_call: TRBJ1-5
v_call: TRBV4-3
cdr3_nt: TGCGCCAGCAGCCAAGGCCGTGGGAGAAATCAGCCCCAGCATTTT
cdr3_aa: CASSQGRGRNQPQHF

clone_size: .
d_call: .
j_call: TRBJ2-3
v_call: TRBV12-1
cdr3_nt: TGTGCCAGCAGCGAGCAGGACTACCTCACAGATACGCAGTATTTT
cdr3_aa: CASSEQDYLTDTQYF

clone_size: .
d_call: TRBD1
j_call: TRBJ2-3
v_call: TRBV7-2
cdr3_nt: TGTGCCAGCAGCTTTCAGGGGGACACAGATACGCAGTATTTT
cdr3_aa: CASSFQGDTDTQYF

clone_size: .
d_call: .
j_call: TRBJ1-5
v_call: TRBV27
cdr3_nt: TGTGCCAGCGCCCTGATAGGCAATCAGCCCCAGCATTTT
cdr3_aa: CASALIGNQPQHF